The T cell receptor (beta chain) described here comes from a study of molecular identifiers for immune sequencing clone quantification. Turning to the study itself: In replicates, the authors split RNA from about 20,000 or 100,000 naive CD8 cells five ways and sequenced four. The study, taken as a whole, reports: Clones above 20 RNA copies contained over 98% of effector molecules but under 1% of naive ones. A single cell's spiked Jurkat TCR RNA was reportedly detectable among about a million naive cells.

This clonotype was counted many times. Its target is unknown. A single record per CDR3 protein comes from TCRdb applying MiXCR to the PCR reads. The table records 460,000 or so distinct CDR3 sequences, over 20% of them present only once. Sequencing libraries of naive CD8 cells derived from around 20,000 to 1,000,000 sorted cells with 10%, 30% or 50% RNA. The V segment lost 4 bases and the J segment 5 bases; nucleotides outside the gene matches: 4. The CDR3 runs 13 residues. Germline V gene sequence: CDR1 DFQATT, CDR2 SNEGSKA (reference sequence). The chain joins TRBV20-1 to TRBJ2-3; TRBD2 aligns across 9 bases. Sequencing input: naive CD8+ T cells from blood, with Jurkat cell RNA spiked in. Noted subset: FACS-sorted CD8+CD4-CCR7+CD45RA+ naive T cells. The source is a human donor in good health. Some libraries in this study had Jurkat cell RNA spiked in. The CDR3: CSAIAGAGDTQYF. CDR3 sequence (DNA): TGCAGTGCTATAGCGGGAGCCGGAGATACGCAGTATTTT.